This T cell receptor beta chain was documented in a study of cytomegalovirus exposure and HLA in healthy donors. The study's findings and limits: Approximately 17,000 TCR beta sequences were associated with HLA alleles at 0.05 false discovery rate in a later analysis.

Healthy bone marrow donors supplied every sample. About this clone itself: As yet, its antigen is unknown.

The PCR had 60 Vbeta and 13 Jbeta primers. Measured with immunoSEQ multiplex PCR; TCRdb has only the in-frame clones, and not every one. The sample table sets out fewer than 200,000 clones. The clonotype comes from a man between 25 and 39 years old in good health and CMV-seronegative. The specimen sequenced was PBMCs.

The CDR3 DNA is TGTGCCAGCAGCCAAAAAACGGGGGACAATCAGCCCCAGCATTTT. Amino acids: CASSQKTGDNQPQHF. The V gene is TRBV7-8, the J gene TRBJ1-5, with a possible D match to TRBD1 (5 bases). Trimming left V 5 bases short and J 3 bases short, with 14 bases between. This CDR3 comprises 15 residues. Germline V gives CDR1 SGHVS, CDR2 FQNEAQ.